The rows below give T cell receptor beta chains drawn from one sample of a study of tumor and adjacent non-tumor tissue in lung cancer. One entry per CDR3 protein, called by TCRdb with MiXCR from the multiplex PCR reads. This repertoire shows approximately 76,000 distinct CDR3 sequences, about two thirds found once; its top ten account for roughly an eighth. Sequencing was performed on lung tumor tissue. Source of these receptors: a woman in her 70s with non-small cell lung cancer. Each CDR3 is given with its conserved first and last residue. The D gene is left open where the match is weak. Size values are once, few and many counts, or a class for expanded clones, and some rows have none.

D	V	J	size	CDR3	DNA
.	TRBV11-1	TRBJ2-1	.	CVSSLAGVRQGASNELFF	TGTGTCAGCAGCTTAGCGGGGGTACGACAGGGGGCGTCGAATGAGCTGTTCTTC
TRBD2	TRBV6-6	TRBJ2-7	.	CASRGVSGSYEQHF	TGTGCCAGCAGAGGGGTTAGCGGGAGTTATGAGCAGCACTTC
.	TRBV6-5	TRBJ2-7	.	CASTTQVEGLYEHYF	TGTGCCAGCACCACACAAGTGGAGGGACTCTACGAGCACTACTTC
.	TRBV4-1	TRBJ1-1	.	CASSQGLGSTEAFF	TGCGCCAGCAGCCAAGGGCTGGGGAGCACTGAAGCCTTCTTT
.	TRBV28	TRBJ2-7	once	CASSFDSTYEQYF	TGTGCCAGCAGTTTTGACAGCACCTACGAGCAGTACTTC
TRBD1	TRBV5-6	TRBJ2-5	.	CASSLVDRGESQYF	TGTGCAAGCAGCTTGGTAGACAGGGGAGAGAGCCAGTACTTC
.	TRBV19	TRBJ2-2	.	CASTGTHGNTGELFF	TGTGCCAGTACCGGGACCCATGGGAACACCGGGGAGCTGTTTTTT
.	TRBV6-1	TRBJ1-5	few	CVSSPEGSNQPQHF	TGTGTCAGCAGTCCCGAGGGCAGCAATCAGCCCCAGCATTTT
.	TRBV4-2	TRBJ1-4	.	CASSQETVATNEKLFF	TGTGCCAGCAGCCAAGAGACAGTTGCAACTAATGAAAAACTGTTTTTT
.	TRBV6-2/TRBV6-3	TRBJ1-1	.	CASSYGGEMNAETFF	TGTGCCAGCAGTTATGGGGGGGAGATGAACGCTGAAACTTTCTTT
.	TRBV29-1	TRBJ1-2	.	CGIVGSEYGYTF	TGCGGCATTGTGGGGTCGGAGTACGGCTACACCTTC
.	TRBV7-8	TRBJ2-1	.	CASRGAVVNEQFF	TGTGCCAGCAGAGGGGCGGTGGTGAATGAGCAGTTCTTC
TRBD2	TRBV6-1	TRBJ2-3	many	CASSGGTSGSWQYF	TGTGCCAGCAGTGGAGGGACTAGCGGGAGTTGGCAGTATTTT
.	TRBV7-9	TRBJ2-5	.	CASSSREKEIQYF	TGTGCCAGCAGCTCACGAGAAAAAGAGATCCAGTACTTC
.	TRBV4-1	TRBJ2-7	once	CASSQVSAYGTYEQYF	TGCGCCAGCAGCCAGGTCTCCGCGTACGGCACCTACGAGCAGTACTTC
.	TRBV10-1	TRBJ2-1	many	CASSEAGSDYNEQFF	TGCGCCAGCAGTGAGGCGGGATCGGACTACAATGAGCAGTTCTTC
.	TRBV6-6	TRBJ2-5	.	CACSYQDNSDRETQYF	TGTGCCTGTAGTTACCAAGACAACTCGGATCGGGAGACCCAGTACTTC
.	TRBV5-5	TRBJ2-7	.	CASNLGGAGAYERYF	TGTGCCAGCAACTTGGGGGGGGCAGGGGCCTACGAGCGGTACTTC
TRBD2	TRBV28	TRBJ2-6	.	CASSLLAGAGAYVLTF	TGTGCCAGCAGTTTACTAGCGGGAGCTGGGGCCTACGTCCTGACTTTC
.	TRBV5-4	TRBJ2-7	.	CASSSQRSAHYEQYF	TGTGCCAGCAGCTCCCAAAGGTCGGCTCACTACGAGCAGTATTTC
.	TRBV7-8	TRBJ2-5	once	CTSSSTRPEETQYF	TGTACCAGCAGCTCTACCAGACCCGAAGAGACCCAGTACTTC
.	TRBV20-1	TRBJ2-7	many	CSARDTGKNYEQYF	TGCAGTGCTAGAGATACGGGAAAAAACTACGAGCAGTACTTC
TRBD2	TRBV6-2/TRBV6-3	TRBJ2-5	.	CACATSGSRETQYF	TGTGCGTGCGCGACTAGCGGGAGTCGGGAGACCCAGTACTTC
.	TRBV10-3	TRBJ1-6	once	CAISLARDRDNPPLHF	TGTGCCATCAGCCTTGCTAGGGACCGGGATAATCCACCCCTCCACTTT
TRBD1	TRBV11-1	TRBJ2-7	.	CASSLRDRGPYEQHF	TGTGCCAGCAGCCTCCGGGACAGGGGTCCCTACGAGCAGCACTTC
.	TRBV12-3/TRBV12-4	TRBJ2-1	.	CASSLGHRQELLF	TGTGCCAGCAGTTTAGGGCATAGGCAAGAGCTGTTGTTC
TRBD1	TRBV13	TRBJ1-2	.	CASTLQGALYGYTF	TGTGCCAGCACATTGCAGGGGGCTTTATATGGCTACACCTTC
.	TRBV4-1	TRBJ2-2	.	CASNLLGTANTGELFF	TGCGCCAGCAACCTCCTCGGGACTGCGAACACCGGGGAGCTGTTTTTT
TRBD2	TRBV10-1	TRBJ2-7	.	CASSTTPLAGDFNEQYF	TGCGCCAGCAGTACCACTCCTCTAGCGGGAGATTTCAACGAGCAGTACTTC
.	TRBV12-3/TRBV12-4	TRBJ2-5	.	CTSTIPGSQETQYF	TGTACCAGCACTATTCCTGGCAGCCAAGAGACCCAGTACTTC
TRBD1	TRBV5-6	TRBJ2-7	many	CASSWRTGGSYEQYF	TGTGCCAGCAGCTGGAGGACAGGGGGCTCCTACGAGCAGTACTTC
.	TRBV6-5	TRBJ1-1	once	CASSALGEGNNEAVF	TGTGCCAGCAGTGCGCTCGGAGAGGGAAACAATGAAGCTGTCTTT
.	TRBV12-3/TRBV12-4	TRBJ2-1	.	CASSLDWRGQDEHFF	TGTGCCAGCAGTTTAGACTGGCGGGGCCAGGATGAGCACTTCTTC
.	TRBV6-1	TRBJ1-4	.	CASRGPRGEKPFF	TGTGCCAGCAGGGGCCCTCGGGGTGAAAAACCGTTTTTT
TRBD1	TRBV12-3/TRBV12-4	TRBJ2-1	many	CASSPGAGGINEQFF	TGTGCCAGCAGTCCAGGTGCAGGGGGCATTAATGAGCAGTTCTTC
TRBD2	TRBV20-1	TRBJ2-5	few	CSARWLAEETQYF	TGCAGTGCTAGGTGGCTAGCGGAAGAGACCCAGTACTTC
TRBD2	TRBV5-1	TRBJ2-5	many	CASSLAGLQETQYF	TGCGCCAGCAGCTTAGCGGGACTGCAAGAGACCCAGTACTTC
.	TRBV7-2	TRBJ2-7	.	CDSSLTVTYEQYF	TGTGACAGCAGCTTGACAGTGACCTACGAGCAGTACTTC
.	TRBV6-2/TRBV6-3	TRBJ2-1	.	CASGPGSEQFF	TGTGCCAGTGGTCCGGGATCTGAGCAGTTCTTC
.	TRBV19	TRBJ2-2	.	CASSGQASTGELFF	TGTGCCAGCTCGGGACAAGCGAGCACCGGGGAGCTGTTTTTT
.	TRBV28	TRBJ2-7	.	CSSSSPGTTIEQYF	TGTAGCAGCAGTTCACCTGGGACCACTATCGAGCAGTACTTC
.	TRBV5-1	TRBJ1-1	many	CASSLGHQNTEAFF	TGCGCCAGCAGCTTGGGACACCAGAACACTGAAGCTTTCTTT
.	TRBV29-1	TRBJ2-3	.	CIVLPLGRGSTDTQYF	TGCATCGTTCTCCCACTAGGGCGGGGAAGCACAGATACGCAGTATTTT
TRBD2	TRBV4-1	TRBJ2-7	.	CARSQDSKREGLAHEQYF	TGCGCCAGGAGCCAAGATTCAAAGCGGGAGGGCCTCGCCCACGAGCAGTACTTC
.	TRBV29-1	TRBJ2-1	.	CSADRAWTYNEQFF	TGCAGCGCCGATCGAGCTTGGACCTACAATGAGCAGTTCTTC
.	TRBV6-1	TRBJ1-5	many	CASRGESGNQPQHF	TGTGCCAGCCGGGGGGAAAGTGGCAATCAGCCCCAGCATTTT
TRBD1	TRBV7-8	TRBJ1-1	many	CASSLGQGEAFF	TGTGCCAGCAGCTTAGGACAGGGTGAAGCTTTCTTT
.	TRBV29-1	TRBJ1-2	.	CNARQRARPRGYF	TGCAACGCAAGACAGCGGGCCCGTCCTCGAGGCTACTTC
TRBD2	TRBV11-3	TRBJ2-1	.	CTSRLASGSYSEQFF	TGTACCAGCAGATTAGCTAGCGGGAGCTACAGTGAGCAGTTCTTC
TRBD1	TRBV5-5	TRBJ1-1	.	CGSSSAGQAPMNTEAFF	TGTGGCAGCAGCTCTGCAGGACAGGCCCCGATGAACACTGAAGCTTTTTTT
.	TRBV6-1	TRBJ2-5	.	CASAGTVQETQYF	TGCGCCAGCGCGGGGACAGTTCAAGAGACCCAGTACTTC
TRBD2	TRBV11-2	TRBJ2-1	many	CASRRGRGEYNEQFF	TGTGCCAGCAGACGCGGGAGGGGGGAGTACAATGAGCAGTTCTTC
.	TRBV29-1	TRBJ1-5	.	CGVVLQGYSNQSQLF	TGCGGCGTTGTTCTTCAGGGCTATAGCAATCAGTCCCAGCTTTTT
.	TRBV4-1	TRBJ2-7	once	CTSSQNRDGYYEQYF	TGCACCAGCAGCCAAAACCGGGACGGATATTACGAGCAGTACTTC
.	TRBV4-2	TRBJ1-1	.	CASSRLSVYRNKNTEAFF	TGTGCCAGCAGCCGCCTTTCGGTGTACAGGAATAAGAACACTGAAGCTTTCTTT
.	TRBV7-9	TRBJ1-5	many	CASSLQGTGNQPQHF	TGTGCCAGCAGCTTACAAGGTACGGGCAATCAGCCCCAGCATTTT
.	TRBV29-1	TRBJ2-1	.	CSATLQGRVGEHFF	TGCAGCGCCACCTTGCAGGGGCGCGTAGGTGAGCACTTCTTC